This T cell receptor beta chain was sequenced during a study of blood T cell repertoires in COVID-19. Study background: There were acute and convalescent COVID-19 samples, and they came from the United States, Italy and Spain. In each case, the material was cDNA or gDNA derived from T cells, B-cell-depleted T cells, or PBMCs.

Per the original methods: Quantification of nucleated cells was approximated via reference gene primer amplification. TCRdb's copy holds only in-frame clones and misses some; the assay was immunoSEQ multiplex PCR. V and J calls and clone size are those listed in that table; D and trimming were worked out from the DNA. The table has approximately 59,000 clones, roughly 90% seen once. This CDR3 is 15 amino acids long. The V and J ends lost 5 bases and 4 bases respectively, with 15 bases between them. Germline V gene sequence: CDR1 SGHTA, CDR2 FQGNSA. The chain combines TRBV7-2 with TRBJ1-5, with D uncertain. The TCR originated in a human donor in a cohort sampled during active COVID-19. Material: peripheral blood. The chain's CDR3 is CASSVGLGSNQPQHF. As DNA, the CDR3 is TGTGCCAGCAGCGTCGGGCTAGGGAGTAATCAGCCCCAGCATTTT.